The present entry profiles one T cell receptor beta chain with its context. The antigen remains unidentified. CDR1 is SGHTS, CDR2 YDEGEE, per germline. CDR3 length: 12 amino acids. Between the trimmed V and J ends, which lost 5 bases and 4 bases, there was a span of 9 bases. This sample stems from a study of cytomegalovirus exposure and HLA in healthy donors. Study results and limitations: Immune exposure was documented only through CMV serostatus. In a later analysis, a missense DCLRE1C variant was linked to TCR beta V- and J-gene trimming.

PCR was performed using 60 Vbeta and 13 Jbeta primers. This table comes from immunoSEQ multiplex PCR, and its TCRdb copy is limited to in-frame clones, with some not included. There are roughly 250,000 clones in the sample; roughly 80% occur only once, and less than 0.4% lies in the top ten. The sequenced sample consisted of PBMCs. This clonotype was obtained from a girl between 2 and 10 years old in good health and CMV-seronegative. This chain joins TRBV5-8 and TRBJ2-5; weak D call: TRBD1 (6 bases). CDR3: CASRQGRETQYF. The CDR3 bases are TGTGCCAGCAGACAGGGTAGAGAGACCCAGTACTTC. Full variable domain (outside the CDR3, taken from reference TRBV5-8 and TRBJ2-5): EAGVTQSPTHLIKTRGQQATLRCSPISGHTSVYWYQQALGLGLQFLLWYDEGEERNRGNFPPRFSGRQFPNYSSELNVNALELEDSALYLCASRQGRETQYFGPGTRLLVL.